These 7 T cell receptor beta chains came from one sample sequenced in a study of regulatory T cells in long-lasting Graves disease. The time point here: newly diagnosed GD, antithyroid drugs for less than 3 months. The TCR library was made from RNA extracted from PBMCs. Assembly of TCR beta libraries relied on iRepertoire HTBI primers together with Arm-PCR of CDR3 regions. In TCRdb, the multiplex PCR reads were re-called with MiXCR into one record per CDR3 protein. The sample comprises around 480,000 distinct CDR3 sequences, 15% to 20% of which are singletons, and 10% to 15% rests with the top ten. These data also formed part of another study, on T cells in Graves' hyperthyroidism and ophthalmopathy.

Specimen: peripheral blood mononuclear cells (PBMCs), collected at new diagnosis, from a patient treated with antithyroid drugs. Receptors were obtained from a man aged 40-50 years with Graves disease.

This clonotype was found many times. V usage is TRBV20-1 and J usage is TRBJ1-1, with D perhaps matching TRBD1 (6 bases). The CDR3 is 14 amino acids. The germline V and J ends were trimmed by 5 bases and 3 bases, with 16 bases remaining between them. Germline-derived CDR1 and CDR2 are DFQATT and SNEGSKA (reference sequence). As DNA, the CDR3 is TGCAGTGCTTCGAACTCACAGGGACACACTGAAGCTTTCTTT. Protein: CSASNSQGHTEAFF.

This clonotype was detected many times. The chain has TRBV12-3 or TRBV12-4 and TRBJ1-2, with TRBD1 matching 9 bases. This CDR3 is 15 amino acids long. The J segment lost 4 bases and the V segment lost 5 bases, leaving 8 bases of the junction unmatched. This CDR3 is CASSHPQGAGYGYTF. CDR3 bases: TGTGCCAGCAGTCACCCACAGGGGGCTGGCTATGGCTACACCTTC.

This clonotype was recorded at least ten times. This chain links TRBV7-2 with TRBJ2-1, with no clear D. Trimming removed 0 bases at V and 3 bases at J, with 3 bases between. The CDR3 has 13 residues. Germline V CDR1 and CDR2: SGHTA, FQGNSA. This chain's CDR3 is CASSLAIYNEQFF. The CDR3 DNA follows: TGTGCCAGCAGCTTAGCCATCTACAATGAGCAGTTCTTC.

This clonotype was observed at least ten times. J is TRBJ2-7 and V is TRBV6-1, with 14 bases identical to TRBD2. The V gene's germline CDR1 is MNHNS and CDR2 SASEGT. Germline trimming cut 6 bases from V and 6 bases from J; bases unmatched to any gene: 13. There are 17 residues in the CDR3. DNA of the CDR3: TGTGCCAGCAGGGGACTAGCGGGAGCCACTTTACCGGTCGAGCAGTACTTC. Translating it yields CASRGLAGATLPVEQYF.

As regards this clonotype: The junction does not match germline at one end; this may be a read error. V is TRBV20-1 and J is TRBJ1-1, with D possibly matching TRBD1 (6 bases). Germline CDR1 DFQATT, CDR2 SNEGSKA (reference sequence). This CDR3 is built from 13 residues. CDR3 DNA sequence: TGCAATGCTAGAGGGGGAAGGGGCACTGAAGCTTTCTTT. It is translated as CNARGGRGTEAFF.

This chain connects TRBV5-4 to TRBJ2-1; D unresolved. V was pared by 2 bases and J by 7 bases, with 10 bases between. Per germline, CDR1 SGHNT and CDR2 YYREEE (reference sequence). The CDR3 is 13 amino acids. The CDR3 DNA is TGTGCCAGCAGCTTTCGTGTTCCTAATGAGCAGTTCTTC. It translates to CASSFRVPNEQFF.

This clonotype was recorded many times. The chain employs TRBV28 and TRBJ2-1; 7 positions agree with TRBD1. The germline V gene has CDR1 MDHEN and CDR2 SYDVKM. The length of the CDR3 is 15 residues. J gave up 7 bases and V 3 bases, and 9 bases lay outside the gene matches. CDR3 nucleotides: TGTGCCAGCAGTTTTTTAGGGGGCGCTGGGAATGAGCAGTTCTTC. It yields the protein CASSFLGGAGNEQFF. Filled out from reference TRBV28 and TRBJ2-1, the complete variable domain reads DVKVTQSSRYLVKRTGEKVFLECVQDMDHENMFWYRQDPGLGLRLIYFSYDVKMKEKGDIPEGYSVSREKKERFSLILESASTNQTSMYLCASSFLGGAGNEQFFGPGTRLTVL.